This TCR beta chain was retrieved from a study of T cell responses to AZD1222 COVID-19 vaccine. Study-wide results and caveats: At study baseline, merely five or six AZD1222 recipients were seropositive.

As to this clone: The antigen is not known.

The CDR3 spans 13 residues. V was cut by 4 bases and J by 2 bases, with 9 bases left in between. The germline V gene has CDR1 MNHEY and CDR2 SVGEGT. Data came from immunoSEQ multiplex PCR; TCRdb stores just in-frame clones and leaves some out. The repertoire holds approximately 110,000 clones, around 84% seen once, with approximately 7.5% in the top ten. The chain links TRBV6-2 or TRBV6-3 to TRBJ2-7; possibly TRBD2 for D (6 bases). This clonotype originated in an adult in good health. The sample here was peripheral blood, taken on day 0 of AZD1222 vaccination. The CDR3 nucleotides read TGTGCCAGCAGTTTTGGGACTGCCTACGAGCAGTACTTC. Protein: CASSFGTAYEQYF.